This T cell receptor beta chain came from a study of CD8+CD57+ T cells in acquired aplastic anemia. The ends were cut back, 3 bases at V and 9 bases at J, with 15 bases in the middle. This CDR3 is built from 14 residues. CDR1 is ENHRY and CDR2 is SYGVKD in the germline V gene. Genomic DNA constituted the template upon which TCR beta VDJ and CDR3 profiling was performed. MiXCR was run by TCRdb on the reads, yielding one entry per CDR3 protein. The sample has around 130,000 distinct CDR3 sequences; 40% to 60% are singletons. The TCR sequence derives from a human donor in good health, serving as a control. Sequences were obtained from sorted CD4+, CD8+, or CD8+CD57+ T cells (not recorded which) from PBMCs. V is TRBV10-3 and J is TRBJ2-1; D ambiguous. As DNA, the CDR3 is TGTGCCATCAGTGATTTGGGGTCCCCCGTTGAGCAGTTCTTC. Amino acid sequence: CAISDLGSPVEQFF.